The 11 T cell receptor beta chains listed next were all sequenced from one sample in a study of blood T cell repertoires in COVID-19. The method was immunoSEQ multiplex PCR; TCRdb's version includes in-frame clones alone and lacks a portion of them. The table lists hundreds of thousands of clones, 86% of them singletons, with around 1.4% in the top ten. The sequencing input was peripheral blood. The source is a woman aged 30 to 39 with active or convalescent COVID-19.

J is TRBJ1-2 and V is TRBV7-9, with D possibly TRBD1 on 6 matching bases. This CDR3 is 14 amino acids long. Deletions cut 2 bases from V and 4 bases from J, with 11 bases between. The germline V gene encodes CDR1 SEHNR and CDR2 FQNEAQ (reference sequence). CDR3 sequence: CASSLRTEIYGYTF. The CDR3 DNA follows: TGTGCCAGCAGCTTACGGACAGAGATCTATGGCTACACCTTC.

The chain has TRBV19 and TRBJ2-5; 7 bases are a match to TRBD1. The CDR3 has 15 residues. The germline V gene encodes CDR1 LNHDA and CDR2 SQIVND (reference sequence). V was pared by 8 bases and J by 1 base, with 10 bases of the junction left unmatched. CDR3 DNA: TGTGCCAGTCGCCTGGGACAGACTATCCAAGAGACCCAGTACTTC. This translates into CASRLGQTIQETQYF.

The rearrangement joins TRBV18 to TRBJ1-1, with D unresolved. V was pared by 4 bases and J by 0 bases, with 6 bases between. CDR3 size: 13 residues. CDR1 is KGHSH, CDR2 LQKENI, per germline. The chain's CDR3 is CASSQTLNTEAFF. CDR3 nucleotides: TGTGCCAGCTCACAGACTCTGAACACTGAAGCTTTCTTT.

The chain couples TRBV5-1 to TRBJ1-3, with no clear D. There are 15 residues in the CDR3. Trimming took 1 base from V and 0 from J, leaving 8 bases between them. Germline V gene lookup returns CDR1 SGHRS and CDR2 YFSETQ. CDR3 DNA: TGCGCCAGCAGCTTGACAGAAAGCTCTGGAAACACCATATATTTT. It codes for CASSLTESSGNTIYF. The whole variable domain, filled in from reference TRBV5-1 and TRBJ1-3, reads KAGVTQTPRYLIKTRGQQVTLSCSPISGHRSVSWYQQTPGQGLQFLFEYFSETQRNKGNFPGRFSGRQFSNSRSEMNVSTLELGDSALYLCASSLTESSGNTIYFGEGSWLTVV.

The chain combines TRBV6-6 with TRBJ2-3; no firm D call. CDR3 length: 11 amino acids. V shed 8 bases and J shed 2 bases, with 5 bases lying between them. From germline, CDR1 is MNHNY and CDR2 SVGAGI (reference sequence). The CDR3 nucleotides read TGTGCCAGCTTATCCACAGATACGCAGTATTTT. This translates into CASLSTDTQYF.

The chain joins TRBV29-1 to TRBJ2-5, with TRBD2 matching 7 bases. The ends lost 3 bases at V and 1 base at J; junction bases unmatched: 2. The germline V gene has CDR1 SQVTM and CDR2 ANQGSEA. This CDR3 spans 13 amino acids. The CDR3 DNA sequence: TGCAGCGTTGATGGGGGGGTCCAAGAGACCCAGTACTTC. Protein product: CSVDGGVQETQYF. The variable domain in full, completed from reference TRBV29-1 and TRBJ2-5, reads SAVISQKPSRDICQRGTSLTIQCQVDSQVTMMFWYRQQPGQSLTLIATANQGSEATYESGFVIDKFPISRPNLTFSTLTVSNMSPEDSSIYLCSVDGGVQETQYFGPGTRLLVL.

This chain links TRBV5-4 with TRBJ2-5, with 11 nucleotides matching TRBD2. J gave up 9 bases and V 1 base, and 11 bases lay outside the gene matches. The CDR3 runs 16 residues. The V gene's germline CDR1 is SGHNT and CDR2 YYREEE (reference sequence). The CDR3 region is CASSLTSGGMTNPQYF. The CDR3, as DNA: TGTGCCAGCAGCTTGACTAGCGGGGGAATGACGAACCCCCAGTACTTC.

J is TRBJ2-1 and V is TRBV7-6, with D perhaps TRBD1 (5 bases). Between the trimmed V and J ends, which lost 4 bases and 6 bases, there was a span of 16 bases. The CDR3 extends over 15 amino acids. CDR1 SGHVS and CDR2 FNYEAQ come from the germline V gene. The CDR3 spells CASSSGPQRGNEQFF. The CDR3, as DNA: TGTGCCAGCAGCTCCGGGCCACAAAGGGGCAATGAGCAGTTCTTC.

V gene TRBV5-6 combines with J gene TRBJ2-1; 11 bases map to TRBD1. The CDR3 totals 16 residues. Trimming at V came to 0 bases and at J to 7 bases, leaving 6 bases not matched to a gene. Germline CDR1 and CDR2: SGHDT and YYEEEE. The CDR3 region has the DNA TGTGCCAGCAGCTTGGTAGGGACAGGGGGGACAAATGAGCAGTTCTTC. Its translation: CASSLVGTGGTNEQFF.

The chain couples TRBV4-1 to TRBJ1-2; D not resolved. The CDR3 has 16 residues. From germline, CDR1 is MGHRA and CDR2 YSYEKL. With 2 bases removed from V and 0 bases from J, the gap between germline ends came to 13 bases. CDR3 sequence (DNA): TGCGCCAGCAGCCAATTGGGTAGCTTTTCTAACTATGGCTACACCTTC. Translated, it gives CASSQLGSFSNYGYTF.

The chain is built from TRBV5-8 and TRBJ1-2; D gene unclear. The CDR3 is 15 amino acids. The germline V gene encodes CDR1 SGHTS and CDR2 YDEGEE. V lost 0 bases, J lost 7 bases, and 16 bases lay in between. The CDR3 DNA follows: TGTGCCAGCAGCTTGGCGCTGCAGGATCCGCGTGGCTACACCTTC. Its protein product is CASSLALQDPRGYTF. The full variable domain, rest sourced from reference TRBV5-8 and TRBJ1-2, is EAGVTQSPTHLIKTRGQQATLRCSPISGHTSVYWYQQALGLGLQFLLWYDEGEERNRGNFPPRFSGRQFPNYSSELNVNALELEDSALYLCASSLALQDPRGYTFGSGTRLTVV.